This T cell receptor (beta chain) appears in the sequencing data of a study of a mutant IDH1 vaccine in newly diagnosed glioma. For the study at large: Patients were given eight vaccinations, scheduled in weeks 1, 3, 5, 7, 11, 15, 19 and 23. Either 4-6 weeks after radiotherapy alone or alongside temozolomide, vaccination was begun. A roughly 60% male, approximately 38% female split and a mean age of about 43 years characterized treated patients.

The sample holds one count of this clone. The antigen is unknown. As to time point: week 5, during vaccination. Mutant IDH1 20-mer peptide, at 300 ug, made up each vaccine dose, with topical imiquimod. New WHO grade 3 or 4 IDH1-mutant, ATRX-lost astrocytomas were present in all donors. Assay: immunoSEQ multiplex PCR; the TCRdb copy retains only in-frame clones and omits some. The sample lists over 50,000 clones, more than 80% occurring once. The J segment lost 0 bases and the V segment lost 5 bases, leaving 8 bases of the junction unmatched. The length of the CDR3 is 16 residues. The germline CDR1 and CDR2 sequences are SQVTM and ANQGSEA.

The chain links TRBV29-1 to TRBJ2-1; 9 bases align to TRBD2. Material: PBMCs, obtained from a glioma patient whose treatment included an IDH1 peptide vaccine. The sequence was collected from a woman aged 40 to 49 with glioma. CDR3 in amino acids: CSVKSGTSFSYNEQFF. In nucleotides, the CDR3 is TGCAGCGTTAAATCCGGGACTAGCTTCTCCTACAATGAGCAGTTCTTC.